Shown below are 15 T cell receptor beta chains from a single sample sequenced in a study of blood T cell repertoires in COVID-19. Repertoires were generated with immunoSEQ multiplex PCR, while TCRdb's copy carries only in-frame clones and drops some. The sample yields more than 110,000 clones, about nine tenths seen once. The sequencing input was peripheral blood. The receptors were sampled from a woman aged 80 or over with acute or convalescent COVID-19.

The rearrangement uses TRBV6-1 and TRBJ1-6; 12 bases match TRBD1. Germline CDR1 MNHNS, CDR2 SASEGT. V was clipped by 2 bases and J by 9 bases; unmatched bases: 14. The CDR3 has 19 residues. The CDR3 sequence: CASSEFPPGTGGRGSPLHF. CDR3 coding DNA: TGTGCCAGCAGTGAATTTCCCCCCGGGACAGGGGGCAGGGGTTCACCCCTCCACTTT.

The gene calls are TRBV5-4 and TRBJ1-3; 7 positions agree with TRBD1. Losses at the gene ends were 5 bases for V and 3 bases for J; bases not matched to a gene: 8. CDR1 and CDR2 (germline): SGHNT, YYREEE (reference sequence). The CDR3 runs to 15 residues. The CDR3 DNA is TGTGCCAGCAGTCTAAGGGGGCTAGGTGGAAACACCATATATTTT. It specifies CASSLRGLGGNTIYF.

DNA for the CDR3: TGTGCCATCAGTGAATCAAACGGGTTGGACAATGAGCAGTTCTTC. As protein: CAISESNGLDNEQFF. The chain recombines TRBV10-3 with TRBJ2-1, with D uncertain. CDR1 is ENHRY and CDR2 is SYGVKD in the germline V gene. This CDR3 has 15 residues. Trimming pared 3 bases from V and 5 bases from J, leaving 14 bases between.

This chain uses TRBV6-2 or TRBV6-3 with TRBJ1-2; D is undetermined. The length of the CDR3 is 14 residues. Trimming shortened V by 6 bases and J by 8 bases, and 19 bases separated the two germline ends. CDR1 and CDR2 (germline): MNHEY, SVGEGT. The CDR3 region is CASSPSSRVIGYTF. CDR3 DNA: TGTGCCAGCAGCCCCTCCTCCCGGGTCATCGGCTACACCTTC.

The chain combines TRBV6-2 or TRBV6-3 with TRBJ2-1; D is ambiguous. The germline gives CDR1 MNHEY, CDR2 SVGEGT. V lost 5 bases to trimming and J lost 7 bases, with 9 bases between them. The CDR3 is made up of 12 amino acids. CDR3 in amino acids: CASSAYYNEQFF. DNA of the CDR3: TGTGCCAGCAGTGCTTACTATAATGAGCAGTTCTTC.

This chain connects TRBV29-1 to TRBJ2-1, with 7 positions matching TRBD1. The CDR3 consists of 15 residues. CDR1 and CDR2 (germline): SQVTM, ANQGSEA. V lost 6 bases, J lost 0 bases, and 8 bases stayed unmatched. The CDR3 nucleotides read TGCAGCGTCCAAGGGGGACAGTTCTCCTACAATGAGCAGTTCTTC. This sequence encodes CSVQGGQFSYNEQFF.

CDR3 protein: CASSHPGQGVGYTF. The CDR3 bases are TGCGCCAGCAGCCATCCGGGACAGGGAGTTGGCTACACCTTC. The chain carries TRBV4-1 and TRBJ1-2; 9 bases align to TRBD1. This CDR3 is built from 14 residues. Germline lookup yields CDR1 MGHRA and CDR2 YSYEKL. With 3 bases clipped from V and 7 bases from J, the junction kept 6 bases outside the gene matches.

The chain employs TRBV5-6 and TRBJ1-2; D uncertain. V was pared by 4 bases and J by 6 bases, with 13 bases between. This CDR3 region has 13 residues. CDR1 is SGHDT, CDR2 YYEEEE, per germline. The CDR3 sequence: CASSRGGKDGYTF. CDR3 sequence (DNA): TGTGCCAGCAGCCGGGGAGGGAAGGATGGCTACACCTTC. The full variable domain, its missing parts supplied by reference TRBV5-6 and TRBJ1-2, is DAGVTQSPTHLIKTRGQQVTLRCSPKSGHDTVSWYQQALGQGPQFIFQYYEEEERQRGNFPDRFSGHQFPNYSSELNVNALLLGDSALYLCASSRGGKDGYTFGSGTRLTVV.

The rearrangement links TRBV28 to TRBJ1-1, with a tentative D call TRBD1 (6 bases). Trimming pared 5 bases from V and 10 bases from J, leaving 26 bases between. There are 16 residues in the CDR3. CDR1 MDHEN and CDR2 SYDVKM come from the germline V gene. DNA for the CDR3: TGTGCCAGCAGTGAAGATTTAGGTGGGCAGGGGATTCGAGCTTTCTTT. Amino acids: CASSEDLGGQGIRAFF.

The rearrangement joins TRBV19 to TRBJ2-3; 10 bases fit TRBD2. CDR3 size: 17 residues. Per germline, CDR1 LNHDA and CDR2 SQIVND (reference sequence). Germline trimming cut 1 base from V and 1 base from J; bases unmatched to any gene: 5. DNA of the CDR3: TGTGCCAGTAGTATAGGGGGTAGCGGGGGGCGCACAGATACGCAGTATTTT. This encodes CASSIGGSGGRTDTQYF.

The chain couples TRBV7-2 to TRBJ2-7; 9 bases are shared with TRBD1. V was pared by 1 base and J by 9 bases, with 10 bases of the junction left unmatched. CDR1 SGHTA and CDR2 FQGNSA come from the germline V gene. The CDR3 sequence is 15 residues long. The CDR3 protein is CASSLVGTGSSGQYF. CDR3 DNA: TGTGCCAGCAGCTTAGTGGGGACAGGGTCCTCCGGGCAGTACTTC.

The chain couples TRBV5-1 to TRBJ1-3, with a tentative D call TRBD1 (5 bases). Trimming stripped 4 bases from V and 9 bases from J, with 17 bases between. Germline-derived CDR1 and CDR2 are SGHRS and YFSETQ. CDR3 length equals 14 residues. As DNA, the CDR3 is TGCGCCAGCAGCCCGGGGGTCCCAAGGGTCACCATATATTTT. Protein sequence: CASSPGVPRVTIYF.

This clone was recorded once. The chain has TRBV6-2 or TRBV6-3 and TRBJ1-2; D not resolved. Trimming cost V 0 bases and J 0 bases, with 11 bases left between them. Germline CDR1 reads MNHEY; CDR2 reads SVGEGT. The CDR3 contains 16 residues. Written as DNA, the CDR3 is TGTGCCAGCAGTTACTCGAGGCGGGGTTCTAACTATGGCTACACCTTC. Residues: CASSYSRRGSNYGYTF.

This chain uses TRBV12-3 or TRBV12-4 with TRBJ2-5; D not resolved. The germline V and J ends were trimmed by 4 bases and 2 bases, with 5 bases remaining between them. The CDR3 totals 12 residues. This CDR3 reads CASSYYQETQYF. For the CDR3, the DNA is TGTGCCAGCAGTTACTATCAAGAGACCCAGTACTTC.

The chain couples TRBV4-1 to TRBJ1-1; no definite D call. The CDR3 loop spans 14 amino acids. The V gene's germline CDR1 is MGHRA and CDR2 YSYEKL. V was shortened by 1 base and J by 0 bases, with 6 bases between the two germline ends. This chain's CDR3 is CASSQGHMNTEAFF. Written as DNA, the CDR3 is TGCGCCAGCAGCCAAGGACACATGAACACTGAAGCTTTCTTT.